This entry is about one TCR beta chain. The data are from a study of blood T cell repertoires in COVID-19. Libraries were prepared by immunoSEQ multiplex PCR; TCRdb keeps only in-frame clonotypes and omits some of them. This table has approximately 170,000 clones, 89% appearing once. CDR3 length equals 13 residues. Between the trimmed V and J ends, which lost 3 bases and 6 bases, there was a span of 9 bases. Germline loops: CDR1 KGHDR, CDR2 SFDVKD. The chain has TRBV24-1 and TRBJ2-3; possible D gene TRBD2, 5 bases. Sequenced input: PBMCs or T cells enriched from blood (not recorded which). The TCR comes from a woman between 18 and 30 years old who had recovered from COVID-19. The CDR3 nucleotides read TGTGCCACCAGTGATCTAGCTTCGGATACGCAGTATTTT. Translated, it gives CATSDLASDTQYF.